This TCR beta chain was sequenced during a study of blood T cell repertoires in COVID-19. Germline trimming cut 0 bases from V and 6 bases from J; bases unmatched to any gene: 8. CDR1 SGDLS and CDR2 YYNGEE come from the germline V gene. The CDR3 extends over 15 amino acids. The data were produced by immunoSEQ multiplex PCR, yet TCRdb's version contains in-frame clones alone and is incomplete. The data show 150,000 to 200,000 clones, with about 80% seen just once and about an eighth held by the top ten. The sequence derives from a man aged 45 to 65 who had recovered from COVID-19. The sequencing sample was made of PBMCs or T cells enriched from blood (not recorded which). The V gene is TRBV9, the J gene TRBJ1-2; 7 bases are a match to TRBD1. The CDR3: CASSVEGRGLNGYTF. The CDR3 nucleotides read TGTGCCAGCAGCGTAGAAGGAAGGGGGCTAAATGGCTACACCTTC.